This T cell receptor beta chain was identified in a study of T cell responses to AZD1222 COVID-19 vaccine. Study-wide results and caveats: Among the donors, most were white British and more were female, and clonal diversity was possibly underestimated. Repertoires were obtained solely post-peak T cell response. CD4 TCRs associated with vaccination spanned spike, dominating at 160-218 and 743-854. Epitopes outside B.1.351 and B.1.1.7 mutated regions reportedly drew nearly half of spike TCRs.

Concerning this clone: What it binds is unknown.

Sequenced by immunoSEQ multiplex PCR; TCRdb stores in-frame clones only, minus some. The sample contains around 100,000 clones, 85% to 90% of which appear only once. CDR1 is KGHSH, CDR2 LQKENI, per germline. The CDR3 length is 16 residues. Trimming pared 5 bases from V and 5 bases from J, leaving 19 bases between. Sequences were derived from peripheral blood, sampled on day 0 of AZD1222 vaccination. The chain couples TRBV18 to TRBJ1-5, with D possibly matching TRBD1 (5 bases). The sequence was collected from an adult in good health. The CDR3 DNA reads as TGTGCCAGCTCAAATCTAGCGGGCAGGGAGGATCAGCCCCAGCATTTT. Translation gives CASSNLAGREDQPQHF.